A few counts support the clone carrying this T cell receptor beta chain. With 1 base clipped from V and 10 bases from J, the junction kept 10 bases outside the gene matches. The germline V gene has CDR1 SGHTA and CDR2 FQGNSA. The CDR3 runs to 16 residues. How the authors handled the data: Amplifying reference gene primers gave estimates of nucleated cell counts. Clones were sequenced by immunoSEQ multiplex PCR, and TCRdb holds only the in-frame ones, with some missing. The V and J calls and the clone size are those of that table, but D and trimming were determined from the DNA. The repertoire holds approximately 300,000 clones, with 80% to 95% as singletons. This sample is drawn from a study of blood T cell repertoires in COVID-19. Study information: Nucleic acid was either cDNA or gDNA, and it came from T cells, B-cell-depleted T cells, or PBMCs.

The TCR originated in a woman between 25 and 40 years old with COVID-19, enrolled during active disease. The chain uses TRBV7-2 and TRBJ2-1; the match to TRBD2 covers 10 bases. Sequences were obtained from peripheral blood. Written as DNA, the CDR3 is TGTGCCAGCAGCTTAGGGCTAGCGGGGGCTCGCTTGGAGCAGTTCTTC. Translating it yields CASSLGLAGARLEQFF.